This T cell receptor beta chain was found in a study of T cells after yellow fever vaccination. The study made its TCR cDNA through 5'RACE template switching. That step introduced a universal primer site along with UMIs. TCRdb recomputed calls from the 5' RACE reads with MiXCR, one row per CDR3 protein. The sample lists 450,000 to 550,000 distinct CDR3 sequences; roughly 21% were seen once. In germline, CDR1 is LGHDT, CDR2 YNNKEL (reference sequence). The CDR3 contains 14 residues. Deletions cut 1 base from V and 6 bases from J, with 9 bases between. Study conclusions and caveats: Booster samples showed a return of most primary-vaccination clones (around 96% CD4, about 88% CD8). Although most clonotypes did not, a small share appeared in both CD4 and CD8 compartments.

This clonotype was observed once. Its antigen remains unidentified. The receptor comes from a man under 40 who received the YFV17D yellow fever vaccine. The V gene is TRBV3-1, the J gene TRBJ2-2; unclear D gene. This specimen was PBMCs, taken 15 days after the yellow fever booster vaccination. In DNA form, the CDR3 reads TGTGCCAGCAGCCAAGCTCCGGGTGCCGGGGAGCTGTTTTTT. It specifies CASSQAPGAGELFF.